This T cell receptor (beta chain) was captured in a study of blood T cell repertoires in COVID-19. Study-level background: Sites across the United States, Italy and Spain contributed samples from acute and convalescent COVID-19. Sources were T cells, B-cell-depleted T cells, or PBMCs; the material itself was cDNA or gDNA.

There are 15 residues in the CDR3. Germline assignment: CDR1 SGHKS and CDR2 YYEKEE (reference sequence). The V gene end was trimmed by 4 bases and the J gene end by 3 bases; junction bases not matched to a gene: 10. Here immunoSEQ multiplex PCR was the method, and the copy in TCRdb shows in-frame clones only, minus some. Of about 230,000 clones in the sample, roughly 80% are singletons; the top ten hold 2.6%. This clone was found a few times. The clonotype originates from a woman between 70 and 85 years old with active or convalescent COVID-19. The sample was peripheral blood. This rearrangement joins TRBV5-5 to TRBJ2-7; 7 bases are a match to TRBD2. CDR3 sequence (DNA): TGTGCCAGCAGCCCTCAGCTAGCGGAATTCTACGAGCAGTACTTC. Amino acid sequence: CASSPQLAEFYEQYF. The full variable domain, completed using reference TRBV5-5 and TRBJ2-7, is DAGVTQSPTHLIKTRGQQVTLRCSPISGHKSVSWYQQVLGQGPQFIFQYYEKEERGRGNFPDRFSARQFPNYSSELNVNALLLGDSALYLCASSPQLAEFYEQYFGPGTRLTVT.